The present entry profiles one T cell receptor beta chain with its context. Its antigen is still unknown. Using immunoSEQ multiplex PCR, the repertoire was profiled, and TCRdb retains in-frame clones only, with some absent. The data show fewer than 150,000 clones, around 91% seen once. The CDR3 spans 13 residues. Trimming stripped 2 bases from V and 1 base from J, with 5 bases between. This entry is derived from a study of T cell responses to AZD1222 COVID-19 vaccine. General study points: Possibly, clonal diversity was underestimated; donors were largely white British and included more females.

The chain links TRBV12-3 or TRBV12-4 to TRBJ1-1; D ambiguous. This clonotype originated in an adult who received the AZD1222 COVID-19 vaccine. The sequencing used peripheral blood, collected 28 days after the second AZD1222 dose. This CDR3 reads CASSLTRNTEAFF. For the CDR3, the DNA is TGTGCCAGCAGTTTAACCCGGAACACTGAAGCTTTCTTT.